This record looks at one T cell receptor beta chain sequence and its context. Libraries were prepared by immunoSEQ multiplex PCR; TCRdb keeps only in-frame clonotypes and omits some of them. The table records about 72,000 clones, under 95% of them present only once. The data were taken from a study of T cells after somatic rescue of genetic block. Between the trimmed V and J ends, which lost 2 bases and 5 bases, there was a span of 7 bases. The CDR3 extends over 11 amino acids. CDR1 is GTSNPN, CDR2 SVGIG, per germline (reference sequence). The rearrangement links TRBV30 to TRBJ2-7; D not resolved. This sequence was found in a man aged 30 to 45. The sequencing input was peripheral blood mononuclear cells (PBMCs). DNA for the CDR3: TGTGCCTGGAGTAAAGAGCACGAGCAGTACTTC. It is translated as CAWSKEHEQYF.